This T cell receptor (beta chain) was observed in a study of T cells in Graves' hyperthyroidism and ophthalmopathy. Authors of the study amplified TCR beta CDR3 regions from RNA transcripts. An initial round of RT-PCR targeting the TCR CDR3 relied on the HTBI primer set. TCRdb used MiXCR to reprocess the multiplex PCR reads, holding one entry per CDR3 protein. The sample has about 520,000 distinct CDR3 sequences, around a quarter seen once. CDR3 size: 14 residues. Trimming removed 1 base at V and 1 base at J, with 7 bases between. Sequenced: blood. The chain is built from TRBV12-3 or TRBV12-4 and TRBJ1-2; D gene unclear. The origin of this receptor is a woman in her thirties with Graves' ophthalmopathy. CDR3: CASSLGHFNYGYTF. The CDR3 nucleotides are TGTGCCAGCAGTTTAGGACACTTTAACTATGGCTACACCTTC.